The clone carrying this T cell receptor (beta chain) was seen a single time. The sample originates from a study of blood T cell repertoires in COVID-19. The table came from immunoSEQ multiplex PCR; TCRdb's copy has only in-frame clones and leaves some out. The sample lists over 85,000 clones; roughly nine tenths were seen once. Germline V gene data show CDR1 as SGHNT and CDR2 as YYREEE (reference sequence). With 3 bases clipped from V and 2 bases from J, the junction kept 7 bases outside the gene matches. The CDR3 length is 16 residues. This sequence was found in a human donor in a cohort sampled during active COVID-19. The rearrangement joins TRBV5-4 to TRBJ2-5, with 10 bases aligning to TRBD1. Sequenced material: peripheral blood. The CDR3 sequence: CASSSDRGRTQETQYF. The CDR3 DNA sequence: TGTGCCAGCAGCTCGGACAGGGGGAGAACTCAAGAGACCCAGTACTTC.